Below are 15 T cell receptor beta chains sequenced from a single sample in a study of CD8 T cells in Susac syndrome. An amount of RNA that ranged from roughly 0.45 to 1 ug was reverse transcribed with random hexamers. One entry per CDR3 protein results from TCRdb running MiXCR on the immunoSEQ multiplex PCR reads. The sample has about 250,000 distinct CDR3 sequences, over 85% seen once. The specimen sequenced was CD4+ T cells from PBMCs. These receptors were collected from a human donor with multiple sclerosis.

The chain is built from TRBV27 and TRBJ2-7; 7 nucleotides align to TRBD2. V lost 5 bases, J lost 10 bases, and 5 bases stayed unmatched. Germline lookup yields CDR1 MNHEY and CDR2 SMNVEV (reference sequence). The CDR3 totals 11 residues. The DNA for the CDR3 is TGTGCCAGCAGTGGGGGGGATCGTCAGTACTTC. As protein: CASSGGDRQYF.

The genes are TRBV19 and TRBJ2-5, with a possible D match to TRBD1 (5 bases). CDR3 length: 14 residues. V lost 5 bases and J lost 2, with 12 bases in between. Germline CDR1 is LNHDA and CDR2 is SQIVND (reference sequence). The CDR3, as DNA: TGTGCCAGTAGTTCACCAGGGATTCAAGAGACCCAGTACTTC. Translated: CASSSPGIQETQYF.

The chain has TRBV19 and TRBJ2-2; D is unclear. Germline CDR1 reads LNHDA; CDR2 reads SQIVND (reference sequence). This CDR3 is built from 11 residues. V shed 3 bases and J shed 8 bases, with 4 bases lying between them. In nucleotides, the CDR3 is TGTGCCAGTAGTATGTTTGGGGAGCTGTTTTTT. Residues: CASSMFGELFF.

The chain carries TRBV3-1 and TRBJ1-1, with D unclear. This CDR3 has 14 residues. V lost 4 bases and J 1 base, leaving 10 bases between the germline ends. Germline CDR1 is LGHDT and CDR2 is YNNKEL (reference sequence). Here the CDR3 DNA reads TGTGCCAGCAGCCGGGAGTTCCGGAACACTGAAGCTTTCTTT. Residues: CASSREFRNTEAFF.

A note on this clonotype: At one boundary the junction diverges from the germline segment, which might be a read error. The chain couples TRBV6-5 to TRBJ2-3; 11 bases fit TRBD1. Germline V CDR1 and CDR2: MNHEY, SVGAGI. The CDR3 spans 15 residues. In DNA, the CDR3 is TGTGCCAGCGGACGGACAGGGGGCATCACAGATACACAGTATTTT. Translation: CASGRTGGITDTQYF.

This CDR3 reads CASSSVGWAFEAFF. The CDR3 region has the DNA TGCGCCAGCAGCTCCGTAGGGTGGGCCTTTGAAGCTTTCTTT. This chain connects TRBV5-1 to TRBJ1-1, with D unresolved. Germline loops: CDR1 SGHRS, CDR2 YFSETQ. V was trimmed by 3 bases and J by 7 bases, leaving 16 bases between them. The CDR3 sequence is 14 residues long.

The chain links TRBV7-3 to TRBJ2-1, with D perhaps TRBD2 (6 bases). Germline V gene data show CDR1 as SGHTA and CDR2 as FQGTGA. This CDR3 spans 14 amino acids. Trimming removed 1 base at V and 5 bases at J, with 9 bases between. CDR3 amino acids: CASSLMGTHNEQFF. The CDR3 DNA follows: TGTGCCAGCAGCTTAATGGGGACTCACAATGAGCAGTTCTTC.

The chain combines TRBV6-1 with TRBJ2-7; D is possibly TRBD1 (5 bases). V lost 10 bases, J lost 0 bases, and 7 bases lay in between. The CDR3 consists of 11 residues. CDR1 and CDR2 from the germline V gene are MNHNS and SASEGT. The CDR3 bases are TGTGCCACCAGGGCCTCCTACGAGCAGTACTTC. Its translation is CATRASYEQYF.

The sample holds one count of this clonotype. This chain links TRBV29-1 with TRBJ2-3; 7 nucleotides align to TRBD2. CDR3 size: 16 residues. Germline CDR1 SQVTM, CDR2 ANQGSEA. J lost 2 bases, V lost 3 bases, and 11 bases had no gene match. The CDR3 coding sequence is TGCAGCGTTGATAATCTAGCGGAGGGATCCACAGATACGCAGTATTTT. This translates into CSVDNLAEGSTDTQYF.

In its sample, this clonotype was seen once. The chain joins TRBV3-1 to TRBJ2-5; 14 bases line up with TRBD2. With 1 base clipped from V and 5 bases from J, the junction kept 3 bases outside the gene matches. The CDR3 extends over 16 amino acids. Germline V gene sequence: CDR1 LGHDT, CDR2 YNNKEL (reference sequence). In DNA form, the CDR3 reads TGTGCCAGCAGCCAAGCCGGGACTAGCGGGAGTGAGACCCAGTACTTC. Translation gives CASSQAGTSGSETQYF.

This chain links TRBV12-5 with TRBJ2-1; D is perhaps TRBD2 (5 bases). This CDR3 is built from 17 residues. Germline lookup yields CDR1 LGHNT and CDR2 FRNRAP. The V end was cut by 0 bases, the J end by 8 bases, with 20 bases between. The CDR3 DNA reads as TGTGCTAGTGGTTTGGTACCGCAACTAGTAAGTAAGGATGAGCAGTTCTTC. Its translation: CASGLVPQLVSKDEQFF.

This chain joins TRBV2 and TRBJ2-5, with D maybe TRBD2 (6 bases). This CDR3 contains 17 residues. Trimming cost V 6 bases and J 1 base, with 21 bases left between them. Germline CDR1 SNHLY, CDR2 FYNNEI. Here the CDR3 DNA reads TGTGCCAGCAGGCACGTTCGCGGGATCAGATCCCAAGAGACCCAGTACTTC. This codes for CASRHVRGIRSQETQYF.

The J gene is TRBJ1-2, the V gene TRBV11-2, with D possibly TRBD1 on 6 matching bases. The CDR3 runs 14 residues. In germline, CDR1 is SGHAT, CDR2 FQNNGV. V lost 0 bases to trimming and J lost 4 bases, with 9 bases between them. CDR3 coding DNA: TGTGCCAGCAGCTTAGACAGGGACATCTATGGCTACACCTTC. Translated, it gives CASSLDRDIYGYTF.

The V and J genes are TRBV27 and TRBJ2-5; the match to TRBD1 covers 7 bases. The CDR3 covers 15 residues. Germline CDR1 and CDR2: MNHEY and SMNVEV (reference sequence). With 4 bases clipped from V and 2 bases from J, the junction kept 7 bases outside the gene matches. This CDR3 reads CASSSPGQPQETQYF. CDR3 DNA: TGTGCCAGCAGTTCCCCGGGACAGCCACAAGAGACCCAGTACTTC.

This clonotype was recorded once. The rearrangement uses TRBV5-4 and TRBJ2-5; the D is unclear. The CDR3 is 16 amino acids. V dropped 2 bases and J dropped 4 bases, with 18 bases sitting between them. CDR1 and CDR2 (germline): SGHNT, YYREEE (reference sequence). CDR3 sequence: CASSLDQGLLIETQYF. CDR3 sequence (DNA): TGTGCCAGCAGCTTAGACCAAGGTCTGCTGATAGAGACCCAGTACTTC.